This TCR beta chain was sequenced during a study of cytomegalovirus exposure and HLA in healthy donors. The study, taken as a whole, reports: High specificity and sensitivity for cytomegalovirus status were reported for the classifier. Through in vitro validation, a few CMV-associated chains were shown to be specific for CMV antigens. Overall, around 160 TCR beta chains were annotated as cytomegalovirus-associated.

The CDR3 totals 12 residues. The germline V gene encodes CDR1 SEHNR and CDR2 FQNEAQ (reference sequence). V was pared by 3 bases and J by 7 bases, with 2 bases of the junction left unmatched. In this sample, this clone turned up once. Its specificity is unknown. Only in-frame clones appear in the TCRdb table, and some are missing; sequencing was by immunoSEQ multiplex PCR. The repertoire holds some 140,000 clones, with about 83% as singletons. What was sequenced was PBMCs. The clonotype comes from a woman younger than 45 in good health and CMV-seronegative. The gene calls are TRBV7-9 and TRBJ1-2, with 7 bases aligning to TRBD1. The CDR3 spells CASSFDRVGYTF. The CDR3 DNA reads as TGTGCCAGCAGCTTCGACAGGGTTGGCTACACCTTC. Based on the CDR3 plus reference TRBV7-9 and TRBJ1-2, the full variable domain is DTGVSQNPRHKITKRGQNVTFRCDPISEHNRLYWYRQTLGQGPEFLTYFQNEAQLEKSRLLSDRFSAERPKGSFSTLEIQRTEQGDSAMYLCASSFDRVGYTFGSGTRLTVV.